This T cell receptor beta chain comes out of a study of Graves' ophthalmopathy and Graves' hyperthyroidism. Germline assignment: CDR1 ENHRY and CDR2 SYGVKD. V lost 3 bases and J lost 1, with 15 bases in between. This CDR3 is 16 amino acids long. This clonotype came up many times. TCR beta CDR3 amplification used RNA transcripts. Following a first-round RT-PCR that used HTBI primers, a second-round multiplex PCR was carried out. MiXCR, run by TCRdb on the multiplex PCR reads, gives a single entry per CDR3 protein. The table has about 1.1 million distinct CDR3 sequences, less than 45% seen once. This sequence joins TRBV10-3 and TRBJ2-5; D gene unclear. The sample was peripheral blood or thyroid tissue (not recorded which). This TCR was recovered from an adult man with Graves' hyperthyroidism. The CDR3 loop reads CAISDRTAVAQETQYF. Written as DNA, the CDR3 is TGTGCCATCAGTGACCGAACAGCAGTCGCCCAAGAGACCCAGTACTTC.